The clone carrying this T cell receptor beta chain has at least ten counts. Its antigen is as yet unknown. At one boundary the junction diverges from the germline segment, which might be a read error. cDNA was made from around 0.45 ug RNA using alpha and beta constant primers. Using multiplexing indices, alpha and beta chain libraries were generated apart by chain-specific third strand synthesis. One primer pair amplified all rearrangements per chain; each cDNA got molecular barcodes. Priming off the SP2 site generated the second strand. TCRdb fed the 5' RACE reads into MiXCR, producing one record per CDR3 protein. The sample carries 20,000 to 30,000 distinct CDR3 sequences, 8.5% to 9% recorded once. The repertoire came from unfractionated whole blood and reflected all unsorted peripheral T cells. Germline CDR1 and CDR2: SGHDN and FVKESK. This CDR3 contains 16 residues. The data belong to a study of HIV-infected patients and healthy controls.

Study results and caveats: Size-matching overweighted rare events from HIV-infected data when comparing patients with controls.

The origin of this receptor is an adult in good health. The material sequenced was blood. The chain carries TRBV14 and TRBJ2-1, with TRBD1 matching over 7 bases. The CDR3: CASSRIGTAYRNGQFF. The DNA for the CDR3 is TGTGCCAGCAGCCGGATCGGGACAGCCTATCGCAATGGGCAGTTCTTC.